What follows are 21 T cell receptor beta chains derived from one specimen sequenced in a study of shared clonotypes between healthy human individuals. The data were produced by immunoSEQ multiplex PCR, yet TCRdb's version contains in-frame clones alone and is incomplete. This sample has about 710,000 clones, with approximately 77% found just once. The material sequenced was memory CD4+ T cells sorted from blood. Subset defined: CD45RA-negative fraction. The source of these receptors is a woman in her thirties in good health.

This clone was found a few times. The chain links TRBV9 to TRBJ2-1; maybe TRBD1 (6 bases). Germline V gives CDR1 SGDLS, CDR2 YYNGEE. There are 14 residues in the CDR3. With 2 bases removed from V and 8 bases from J, the gap between germline ends came to 14 bases. CDR3 DNA sequence: TGTGCCAGCAGCGTCCAAAGCCCAGGGGATGAGCAGTTCTTC. As protein: CASSVQSPGDEQFF.

CDR3 loop: CASSGLAGEQFF. CDR3 bases: TGTGCCAGCAGTGGACTAGCGGGTGAGCAGTTCTTC. The chain uses TRBV2 and TRBJ2-1; 10 positions agree with TRBD2. Trimming removed 4 bases from V and 9 bases from J; junction bases left unmatched: 0. This CDR3 is built from 12 residues. The V gene's germline CDR1 is SNHLY and CDR2 FYNNEI.

The chain links TRBV11-3 to TRBJ2-1, with a weak D call TRBD2 (6 bases). V lost 4 bases and J 4 bases, leaving 29 bases between the germline ends. The CDR3 is 20 amino acids. Germline CDR1 SGHNT, CDR2 YENEEA. The CDR3 loop is CASSSFTRRVSLPLYNEQFF. Written as DNA, the CDR3 is TGTGCCAGCAGCTCTTTTACCCGGAGGGTCTCTCTTCCGCTATACAATGAGCAGTTCTTC.

The chain links TRBV5-4 to TRBJ1-1; 8 positions agree with TRBD1. The CDR3 covers 13 residues. V was pared by 1 base and J by 4 bases, with 0 bases of the junction left unmatched. CDR1 is SGHNT, CDR2 YYREEE, per germline (reference sequence). CDR3 loop: CASSLTGGTEAFF. The CDR3 coding sequence is TGTGCCAGCAGCTTGACAGGGGGCACTGAAGCTTTCTTT. The whole variable domain, remainder taken from reference TRBV5-4 and TRBJ1-1, is ETGVTQSPTHLIKTRGQQVTLRCSSQSGHNTVSWYQQALGQGPQFIFQYYREEENGRGNFPPRFSGLQFPNYSSELNVNALELDDSALYLCASSLTGGTEAFFGQGTRLTVV.

The chain is built from TRBV5-8 and TRBJ1-2, with 9 bases lining up with TRBD1. There are 16 residues in the CDR3. The junction had 7 bases not matched to a gene; V was cut back by 4 bases and J by 0 bases. CDR1 and CDR2 (germline): SGHTS, YDEGEE. CDR3 protein: CASSVGTGPTNYGYTF. The CDR3 coding sequence is TGTGCCAGCAGCGTTGGGACAGGGCCGACTAACTATGGCTACACCTTC. The whole variable domain, remainder taken from reference TRBV5-8 and TRBJ1-2, is EAGVTQSPTHLIKTRGQQATLRCSPISGHTSVYWYQQALGLGLQFLLWYDEGEERNRGNFPPRFSGRQFPNYSSELNVNALELEDSALYLCASSVGTGPTNYGYTFGSGTRLTVV.

V gene TRBV28 combines with J gene TRBJ1-4; D remains ambiguous. This CDR3 comprises 14 residues. V lost 1 base to trimming and J lost 5 bases, with 8 bases between them. The germline V gene has CDR1 MDHEN and CDR2 SYDVKM. CDR3 coding DNA: TGTGCCAGCAGTTTATATCGCGGGAATGAAAAACTGTTTTTT. It translates to CASSLYRGNEKLFF.

The CDR3 spells CASSFAGREGQETQYF. CDR3 nucleotide sequence: TGTGCCAGCAGCTTCGCGGGGAGGGAAGGCCAAGAGACCCAGTACTTC. The V call is TRBV7-9, the J call TRBJ2-5, with 7 bases fitting TRBD2. The CDR3 is 16 residues long. The V gene's germline CDR1 is SEHNR and CDR2 FQNEAQ (reference sequence). Losses at the gene ends were 3 bases for V and 1 base for J; bases not matched to a gene: 8.

This clone has only a few counts. This chain links TRBV6-1 with TRBJ1-1, with no clear D. The CDR3 length is 13 residues. Between the trimmed V and J ends, which lost 7 bases and 1 base, there was a span of 10 bases. The germline V gene has CDR1 MNHNS and CDR2 SASEGT. The CDR3 coding sequence is TGTGCCAGCATTCATCGGGGGAACACTGAAGCTTTCTTT. This encodes CASIHRGNTEAFF.

This clone was seen a few times. V gene TRBV5-1 combines with J gene TRBJ1-1; maybe TRBD1 (5 bases). V lost 0 bases, J lost 2 bases, and 14 bases lay in between. The germline CDR1 and CDR2 sequences are SGHRS and YFSETQ. This CDR3 comprises 16 residues. DNA for the CDR3: TGCGCCAGCAGCTTGGTGGCTTCCAGGGTCAACACTGAAGCTTTCTTT. This gives the protein CASSLVASRVNTEAFF. Combining the CDR3 with reference TRBV5-1 and TRBJ1-1 gives the whole variable domain KAGVTQTPRYLIKTRGQQVTLSCSPISGHRSVSWYQQTPGQGLQFLFEYFSETQRNKGNFPGRFSGRQFSNSRSEMNVSTLELGDSALYLCASSLVASRVNTEAFFGQGTRLTVV.

This clone was seen only once. This clone may be a read error of a much larger clone one base away. This rearrangement joins TRBV4-2 to TRBJ2-7; 13 positions match TRBD2. Per germline, CDR1 LGHNA and CDR2 YNFKEQ. There are 15 residues in the CDR3. The V and J ends lost 4 bases and 1 base, in that order; junction bases with no gene match: 1. DNA of the CDR3: TGTGCCAGCAGCCTGGGACTAGCGGGATCCTACGAGCAGTACTTC. It encodes CASSLGLAGSYEQYF.

CDR3 protein: CASSPGTSGSVEQFF. The CDR3 nucleotides are TGTGCCAGCAGCCCTGGGACTAGCGGGAGTGTTGAGCAGTTCTTC. This rearrangement joins TRBV7-9 to TRBJ2-1; 14 bases agree with TRBD2. CDR3 length equals 15 residues. With 5 bases clipped from V and 9 bases from J, the junction kept 6 bases outside the gene matches. The germline V gene has CDR1 SEHNR and CDR2 FQNEAQ (reference sequence). The whole variable domain, remainder taken from reference TRBV7-9 and TRBJ2-1, is DTGVSQNPRHKITKRGQNVTFRCDPISEHNRLYWYRQTLGQGPEFLTYFQNEAQLEKSRLLSDRFSAERPKGSFSTLEIQRTEQGDSAMYLCASSPGTSGSVEQFFGPGTRLTVL.

This chain connects TRBV5-1 to TRBJ2-7; D may be TRBD2 (5 bases). CDR1 SGHRS and CDR2 YFSETQ come from the germline V gene. The V and J ends lost 4 bases and 0 bases respectively, with 8 bases between them. The CDR3 covers 13 residues. The CDR3: CASSNGNSYEQYF. CDR3 nucleotide sequence: TGCGCCAGCAGCAACGGGAACTCCTACGAGCAGTACTTC.

V usage is TRBV28 and J usage is TRBJ1-1; D ambiguous. There are 13 residues in the CDR3. The ends were cut back, 5 bases at V and 6 bases at J, with 13 bases in the middle. Germline V gives CDR1 MDHEN, CDR2 SYDVKM. CDR3 sequence: CASSRLTKAEAFF. As DNA, the CDR3 is TGTGCCAGCAGTAGACTCACGAAGGCTGAAGCTTTCTTT.

The V call is TRBV28, the J call TRBJ2-7; D is perhaps TRBD1 (7 bases). The CDR3 spans 17 residues. The germline CDR1 and CDR2 sequences are MDHEN and SYDVKM. V was trimmed by 6 bases and J by 4 bases, leaving 25 bases between them. CDR3 protein: CASRAEGRRGRVYEQYF. CDR3 bases: TGTGCCAGCAGAGCCGAGGGGAGGAGGGGGCGCGTTTACGAGCAGTACTTC.

On this clone: Other DNA sequences in this sample translate to the same CDR3. The V gene is TRBV18, the J gene TRBJ2-5; 8 nucleotides agree with TRBD1. The length of the CDR3 is 14 residues. The ends lost 4 bases at V and 5 bases at J; junction bases unmatched: 6. Germline CDR1 and CDR2: KGHSH and LQKENI. CDR3 sequence (DNA): TGTGCCAGCTCACAAGGACAGGGTGCGGAGACCCAGTACTTC. Translation: CASSQGQGAETQYF.

The rearrangement links TRBV2 to TRBJ2-3; 7 bases align to TRBD2. V was pared by 6 bases and J by 4 bases, with 4 bases of the junction left unmatched. This CDR3 region has 13 residues. Germline V CDR1 and CDR2: SNHLY, FYNNEI. CDR3 sequence reads: CASRPAGADTQYF. CDR3 bases: TGTGCCAGCAGACCGGCGGGAGCAGATACGCAGTATTTT.

This clone was seen ten or more times. The rearrangement uses TRBV29-1 and TRBJ2-7; TRBD2 agrees at 8 bases. CDR3 length: 16 residues. CDR1 and CDR2 from the germline V gene are SQVTM and ANQGSEA. With 3 bases clipped from V and 3 bases from J, the junction kept 13 bases outside the gene matches. CDR3 sequence (DNA): TGCAGCGTTGAGGCGGGTTCGGGACTAGGGAACTACGAGCAGTACTTC. Amino acids: CSVEAGSGLGNYEQYF.

This clone was found a few times. The chain combines TRBV2 with TRBJ1-1, with D perhaps matching TRBD1 (6 bases). Germline lookup yields CDR1 SNHLY and CDR2 FYNNEI. Trimming removed 6 bases from V and 2 bases from J, with 16 bases in between. This CDR3 is 15 amino acids long. The CDR3 sequence is CASSPDRRSNTEAFF. CDR3 sequence (DNA): TGTGCCAGCAGCCCAGACAGGAGATCTAACACTGAAGCTTTCTTT.

The CDR3 here is CASSSQLAGIIYEQYF. The CDR3, as DNA: TGTGCCAGCAGCTCCCAGCTAGCGGGGATAATCTACGAGCAGTACTTC. The rearrangement uses TRBV7-2 and TRBJ2-7; 9 bases line up with TRBD2. V lost 4 bases, J lost 3 bases, and 10 bases stayed unmatched. The germline V gene has CDR1 SGHTA and CDR2 FQGNSA. There are 16 residues in the CDR3.

The chain carries TRBV4-1 and TRBJ1-3; no reliable D call. Trimming took off 0 bases at V and 0 bases at J, with 9 bases between the two ends. The CDR3 has 16 amino acids. The germline V gene encodes CDR1 MGHRA and CDR2 YSYEKL. The CDR3 here is CASSQEKRSSGNTIYF. The CDR3, as DNA: TGCGCCAGCAGCCAAGAGAAGAGGAGCTCTGGAAACACCATATATTTT.

V and J are TRBV5-4 and TRBJ2-7; the D is unclear. The V gene's germline CDR1 is SGHNT and CDR2 YYREEE (reference sequence). This CDR3 spans 13 amino acids. Between the trimmed V and J ends, which lost 0 bases and 2 bases, there was a span of 6 bases. The CDR3 region is CASSLGTPYEQYF. CDR3 bases: TGTGCCAGCAGCTTGGGGACCCCCTACGAGCAGTACTTC.